A single sample is the source of the 27 T cell receptor beta chains below, sequenced in a study of cytomegalovirus exposure and HLA in healthy donors (dated by TCRdb to the late 2010s). The library was obtained by the immunoSEQ multiplex PCR assay. For the multiplex PCR, a mixture combining 60 forward primers for TCR Vbeta segments and 13 reverse primers for TCR Jbeta segments was used. Here the immuneACCESS table is served through TCRdb, limited to in-frame sequences with V and J called. Missing clones are a known gap in these copies; in checked studies unresolved V genes cover under half, and the rest lacks a known reason. The sample table lists around 200,000 clones, over 60% of them with a count of one. The ten largest clonotypes hold approximately 2.1% of the sample. Source material: PBMCs. Receptors originate from a woman aged 50 to 65 in good health and CMV-seronegative.

The chain carries TRBV4-1 and TRBJ2-1; D is undetermined. The CDR3 consists of 13 residues. The germline V gene has CDR1 MGHRA and CDR2 YSYEKL. Trimming shortened V by 1 base and J by 8 bases, and 9 bases separated the two germline ends. The chain's CDR3 is CASSQGLWDEQFF. The CDR3 region has the DNA TGCGCCAGCAGCCAAGGACTCTGGGATGAGCAGTTCTTC.

This clone was observed once. This chain links TRBV5-1 with TRBJ1-1; no clear D. The CDR3 is 13 amino acids. The germline V gene has CDR1 SGHRS and CDR2 YFSETQ. Trimming pared 4 bases from V and 1 base from J, leaving 8 bases between. The CDR3 spells CASSRDKNTEAFF. The DNA of the CDR3 is TGCGCCAGCAGCAGAGACAAGAACACTGAAGCTTTCTTT.

The rearrangement uses TRBV7-3 and TRBJ1-1, with TRBD1 identical over 8 bases. CDR3 length: 15 amino acids. The germline V gene encodes CDR1 SGHTA and CDR2 FQGTGA. J was trimmed by 2 bases and V by 5 bases; bases with no gene match: 7. The CDR3 nucleotides are TGTGCCAGCAGCCCAAGGGGACAGGCAAACACTGAAGCTTTCTTT. Protein product: CASSPRGQANTEAFF. The variable domain in full, with the rest retrieved from reference TRBV7-3 and TRBJ1-1, is GAGVSQTPSNKVTEKGKYVELRCDPISGHTALYWYRQSLGQGPEFLIYFQGTGAADDSGLPNDRFFAVRPEGSVSTLKIQRTERGDSAVYLCASSPRGQANTEAFFGQGTRLTVV.

V gene TRBV5-6 combines with J gene TRBJ1-2; D ambiguous. The V and J ends lost 1 base and 5 bases respectively, with 12 bases between them. This CDR3 is built from 14 residues. CDR1 is SGHDT and CDR2 is YYEEEE in the germline V gene. The CDR3 nucleotides are TGTGCCAGCAGCTTGTCGTGGGCCCCATATGGCTACACCTTC. As protein: CASSLSWAPYGYTF.

The V call is TRBV7-9, the J call TRBJ2-1; 10 bases are shared with TRBD2. The trim removed 5 bases at V and 9 bases at J, leaving 10 bases unmatched. The germline CDR1 and CDR2 sequences are SEHNR and FQNEAQ (reference sequence). This CDR3 contains 15 residues. CDR3 sequence: CASSRPGLASGEQFF. CDR3 DNA: TGTGCCAGCAGCCGGCCGGGACTAGCGTCAGGTGAGCAGTTCTTC.

The V gene is TRBV28, the J gene TRBJ1-2, with D maybe TRBD1 (6 bases). V gave up 5 bases and J gave up 8 bases, with 18 bases separating them. This CDR3 comprises 14 residues. Germline V gene sequence: CDR1 MDHEN, CDR2 SYDVKM. This CDR3 reads CASSTSGRGWGYTF. The CDR3 region has the DNA TGTGCCAGCAGTACCTCCGGGAGGGGGTGGGGCTACACCTTC.

The J gene is TRBJ2-3, the V gene TRBV6-1; D remains ambiguous. The V end was cut by 6 bases, the J end by 4 bases, with 14 bases between. There are 14 residues in the CDR3. CDR1 MNHNS and CDR2 SASEGT come from the germline V gene. The CDR3 is CASSAHLESDTQYF. The CDR3 DNA reads as TGTGCCAGCAGCGCACATTTGGAGTCAGATACGCAGTATTTT.

The chain couples TRBV5-8 to TRBJ2-2; TRBD1 aligns across 7 bases. The CDR3 is made up of 15 amino acids. V dropped 6 bases and J dropped 4; count of bases not matched to a gene: 9. Germline values: CDR1 SGHTS, CDR2 YDEGEE. The CDR3: CASTQGQVRTGELFF. The DNA for the CDR3 is TGTGCCAGCACCCAAGGACAGGTCCGCACCGGGGAGCTGTTTTTT.

The chain joins TRBV28 to TRBJ2-5, with 9 bases aligning to TRBD2. The tail of the sequence fits TRBJ2-7 better, so the J call may be wrong. This CDR3 region has 15 residues. Germline loops: CDR1 MDHEN, CDR2 SYDVKM. The CDR3 sequence is CASSARTSAAYEQYF. The DNA of the CDR3 is TGTGCCAGCAGCGCCAGGACTAGCGCGGCCTACGAGCAGTACTTC.

The V call is TRBV6-5, the J call TRBJ2-7, with D unresolved. This CDR3 spans 15 amino acids. Per the germline V gene, CDR1 is MNHEY and CDR2 is SVGAGI. Trimming stripped 5 bases from V and 4 bases from J, with 18 bases between. The CDR3 here is CASSTPRRASYEQYF. DNA of the CDR3: TGTGCCAGCAGTACCCCCCGAAGAGCGTCTTACGAGCAGTACTTC.

The sample holds a few counts of this clone. The chain combines TRBV27 with TRBJ1-2; 10 nucleotides align to TRBD1. Germline V gene sequence: CDR1 MNHEY, CDR2 SMNVEV (reference sequence). The length of the CDR3 is 15 residues. V shed 3 bases and J 2 bases; nucleotides not matched to a gene: 3. CDR3 nucleotides: TGTGCCAGCAGTTTCAGGACAGGGGGGAACTATGGCTACACCTTC. Residues: CASSFRTGGNYGYTF.

This clone was counted only a few times. The chain couples TRBV6-5 to TRBJ2-7, with a possible D match to TRBD1 (6 bases). In germline, CDR1 is MNHEY, CDR2 SVGAGI. Trimming left V 7 bases short and J 12 bases short, with 16 bases between. The CDR3 is made up of 11 amino acids. CDR3 coding DNA: TGTGCCAGCAATACAGGGAAACAATGGTACTTC. Translated, it gives CASNTGKQWYF.

The chain uses TRBV9 and TRBJ2-7; TRBD2 agrees at 14 bases. This CDR3 contains 16 residues. Germline lookup yields CDR1 SGDLS and CDR2 YYNGEE. J lost 4 bases, V lost 0 bases, and 3 bases had no gene match. CDR3 sequence (DNA): TGTGCCAGCAGCGTAGCGGGACTAGCGGGAGAGTACGAGCAGTACTTC. Translation gives CASSVAGLAGEYEQYF. The full variable domain, completed using reference TRBV9 and TRBJ2-7, is DSGVTQTPKHLITATGQRVTLRCSPRSGDLSVYWYQQSLDQGLQFLIQYYNGEERAKGNILERFSAQQFPDLHSELNLSSLELGDSALYFCASSVAGLAGEYEQYFGPGTRLTVT.

The chain carries TRBV25-1 and TRBJ2-1; TRBD1 aligns across 8 bases. After removal of 5 bases from V and 9 bases from J, the junction contained 18 bases not matched to a gene. The CDR3 sequence is 17 residues long. Germline V CDR1 and CDR2: MGHDK, SYGVNS. The CDR3 DNA follows: TGTGCCAGCAGTTTAACTATGTCACGGACAGGGAGGAGTGAGCAGTTCTTC. This gives the protein CASSLTMSRTGRSEQFF.

The chain is built from TRBV7-9 and TRBJ2-3, with D perhaps TRBD1 (5 bases). V lost 0 bases to trimming and J lost 2 bases, with 12 bases between them. The CDR3 runs to 16 residues. The germline V gene encodes CDR1 SEHNR and CDR2 FQNEAQ (reference sequence). The CDR3 is CASSLARQLSTDTQYF. Written as DNA, the CDR3 is TGTGCCAGCAGCTTAGCGCGACAGCTATCCACAGATACGCAGTATTTT. Drawing the rest from reference TRBV7-9 and TRBJ2-3, the complete variable domain is DTGVSQNPRHKITKRGQNVTFRCDPISEHNRLYWYRQTLGQGPEFLTYFQNEAQLEKSRLLSDRFSAERPKGSFSTLEIQRTEQGDSAMYLCASSLARQLSTDTQYFGPGTRLTVL.

V and J are TRBV27 and TRBJ1-6; 8 positions agree with TRBD1. Trimming cost V 5 bases and J 9 bases; bases outside gene matches: 9. Germline V gene lookup returns CDR1 MNHEY and CDR2 SMNVEV (reference sequence). The CDR3 contains 15 residues. Here the CDR3 reads CASSLRQGQSSPLHF. In DNA, the CDR3 is TGTGCCAGCAGTCTTCGACAGGGGCAAAGTTCACCCCTCCACTTT.

The CDR3 DNA reads TGTGCCAGCAGCTTGGGGGGGCCGGGACAGCTCTACGAGCAGTACTTC. Protein product: CASSLGGPGQLYEQYF. The V call is TRBV5-4, the J call TRBJ2-7, with 7 bases that match TRBD1. This CDR3 has 16 residues. Germline values: CDR1 SGHNT, CDR2 YYREEE (reference sequence). The ends lost 0 bases at V and 3 bases at J; junction bases unmatched: 9.

This rearrangement joins TRBV13 to TRBJ1-4; 9 nucleotides agree with TRBD1. This CDR3 spans 17 amino acids. V was pared by 0 bases and J by 3 bases, with 5 bases of the junction left unmatched. Looked up from germline, CDR1 is PRHDT and CDR2 is FYEKMQ (reference sequence). DNA of the CDR3: TGTGCCAGCAGCTTAGGCGCACAGGGGGCCTCTAATGAAAAACTGTTTTTT. This codes for CASSLGAQGASNEKLFF.

The table lists this clone with a count of one. The same CDR3 arises from other DNA sequences in this sample as well. V and J are TRBV7-6 and TRBJ1-1, with a weak D call TRBD1 (6 bases). V lost 4 bases and J lost 1, with 7 bases in between. CDR1 and CDR2 from the germline V gene are SGHVS and FNYEAQ. This CDR3 is built from 13 residues. CDR3: CASSSQGNTEAFF. The CDR3 bases are TGTGCCAGCAGCTCACAGGGGAACACTGAAGCTTTCTTT.

The V gene is TRBV5-6, the J gene TRBJ2-1; 9 bases are a match to TRBD1. Germline assignment: CDR1 SGHDT and CDR2 YYEEEE. There are 17 residues in the CDR3. Trimming removed 4 bases from V and 3 bases from J; junction bases left unmatched: 11. The CDR3, as DNA: TGTGCCAGCAGCCCTAGCCCGGGACAGGGAGACTACAATGAGCAGTTCTTC. It translates to CASSPSPGQGDYNEQFF.

This chain links TRBV2 with TRBJ1-4; TRBD1 is a possible D gene (5 bases). Germline V gene lookup returns CDR1 SNHLY and CDR2 FYNNEI. V shed 6 bases and J shed 0 bases, with 14 bases lying between them. The CDR3 is made up of 16 amino acids. The CDR3 is CASRKLTAATNEKLFF. CDR3 DNA: TGTGCCAGCAGAAAATTGACAGCCGCAACTAATGAAAAACTGTTTTTT.

The chain links TRBV15 to TRBJ2-3; TRBD1 matches at 7 bases. Germline CDR1 LNHNV, CDR2 YYDKDF (reference sequence). J was trimmed by 2 bases and V by 3 bases; bases with no gene match: 5. The CDR3 consists of 15 residues. CDR3 DNA: TGTGCCACCAGCAGGGGACAGCCCAACACAGATACGCAGTATTTT. Its translation is CATSRGQPNTDTQYF.

V is TRBV4-3 and J is TRBJ2-7; TRBD1 aligns across 10 bases. J was trimmed by 3 bases and V by 0 bases; bases with no gene match: 8. CDR1 is LGHNA and CDR2 is YSLEER in the germline V gene. CDR3 length: 17 amino acids. CDR3 residues: CASSQDFGTGEYYEQYF. The CDR3 bases are TGCGCCAGCAGCCAAGATTTTGGGACAGGGGAATACTACGAGCAGTACTTC.

The chain is built from TRBV9 and TRBJ2-2; no firm D call. V was cut by 0 bases and J by 6 bases, with 9 bases left in between. This CDR3 comprises 14 residues. CDR1 SGDLS and CDR2 YYNGEE come from the germline V gene. The CDR3 sequence is CASSVGPRPGELFF. CDR3 bases: TGTGCCAGCAGCGTAGGGCCTAGACCCGGGGAGCTGTTTTTT.

The chain joins TRBV6-5 to TRBJ1-4; D not resolved. The CDR3 length is 13 residues. Germline V lookup: CDR1 MNHEY, CDR2 SVGAGI. V shed 4 bases and J shed 8 bases, with 11 bases lying between them. The CDR3: CASSSVTKEKLFF. The CDR3 DNA is TGTGCCAGCAGTTCAGTTACCAAAGAAAAACTGTTTTTT.

J is TRBJ2-7 and V is TRBV6-5, with 9 bases identical to TRBD2. The CDR3 length is 14 residues. CDR1 MNHEY and CDR2 SVGAGI come from the germline V gene. The V and J ends lost 5 bases and 2 bases, in that order; junction bases with no gene match: 4. The CDR3 spells CASSISGGAYEQYF. CDR3 sequence (DNA): TGTGCCAGCAGTATTAGCGGGGGAGCCTACGAGCAGTACTTC.

Details on this clone: This specimen includes other DNA sequences encoding the same CDR3. The chain uses TRBV4-1 and TRBJ2-3, with D perhaps matching TRBD1 (8 bases). CDR1 and CDR2 from the germline V gene are MGHRA and YSYEKL. Deletions cut 4 bases from V and 3 bases from J, with 11 bases between. The CDR3 extends over 14 amino acids. CDR3 nucleotide sequence: TGCGCCAGCAGCCTACAGGGGGGGACAGATACGCAGTATTTT. Translation: CASSLQGGTDTQYF.